This is a list of T cell receptor beta chains from one sample in a study of cytomegalovirus exposure and HLA in healthy donors. Libraries were prepared by immunoSEQ multiplex PCR; TCRdb keeps only in-frame clonotypes and omits some of them. The table includes over 150,000 clones, almost 85% detected once. The sample consisted of PBMCs. The origin of the receptors is a boy under 10 years old in good health and CMV-seronegative. The CDR3 runs from the conserved cysteine through the conserved F or W. The D gene is left open where the match is weak. Where a row states a size, it is once, few, many or the class of an expanded clone; other rows omit it.

CDR3aa: CASSWGQTNTEAFF
CDR3nt: TGTGCCAGCAGCTGGGGACAGACGAACACTGAAGCTTTCTTT
v_gene: TRBV7-9
j_gene: TRBJ1-1
d_gene: TRBD1
abundance: once

CDR3aa: CASSSPKRELNTGELFF
CDR3nt: TGTGCCAGCAGCTCCCCCAAGCGGGAGCTAAACACCGGGGAGCTGTTTTTT
v_gene: TRBV7-2
j_gene: TRBJ2-2
d_gene: TRBD2
abundance: -

CDR3aa: CASSASDEQYF
CDR3nt: TGTGCCAGCAGCGCGTCGGACGAGCAGTACTTC
v_gene: TRBV2
j_gene: TRBJ2-7
d_gene: -
abundance: -

CDR3aa: CASSAGQGANTEAFF
CDR3nt: TGTGCCAGCAGCGCAGGACAGGGGGCGAACACTGAAGCTTTCTTT
v_gene: TRBV9
j_gene: TRBJ1-1
d_gene: TRBD1
abundance: -

CDR3aa: CASSLGQSGVWDQETQYF
CDR3nt: TGCGCCAGCAGCTTGGGCCAATCAGGGGTTTGGGACCAAGAGACCCAGTACTTC
v_gene: TRBV5-1
j_gene: TRBJ2-5
d_gene: -
abundance: -

CDR3aa: CASSDSYEQFF
CDR3nt: TGTGCCAGCAGTGACTCCTATGAGCAGTTCTTC
v_gene: TRBV6-4
j_gene: TRBJ2-1
d_gene: -
abundance: -

CDR3aa: CASTPGRRYEQYF
CDR3nt: TGCGCCAGCACTCCCGGGAGGAGATACGAGCAGTACTTC
v_gene: TRBV23-1
j_gene: TRBJ2-7
d_gene: TRBD2
abundance: -

CDR3aa: CASSQPGGRHNEQFF
CDR3nt: TGTGCCAGCAGCCAACCAGGGGGCCGCCACAATGAGCAGTTCTTC
v_gene: TRBV7-6
j_gene: TRBJ2-1
d_gene: TRBD1
abundance: -

CDR3aa: CASSLQGANTEAFF
CDR3nt: TGTGCCAGCAGCTTACAGGGCGCGAACACTGAAGCTTTCTTT
v_gene: TRBV7-3
j_gene: TRBJ1-1
d_gene: -
abundance: -

CDR3aa: CASSKRYRDRVSNDGDQPQHF
CDR3nt: TGTGCCAGCAGCAAAAGGTACCGGGACAGGGTCTCCAATGATGGGGATCAGCCCCAGCATTTT
v_gene: TRBV21-1
j_gene: TRBJ1-5
d_gene: -
abundance: -

CDR3aa: CASSRWDSRDEAFF
CDR3nt: TGTGCCAGCAGTAGATGGGACAGCAGAGATGAAGCTTTCTTT
v_gene: TRBV6-1
j_gene: TRBJ1-1
d_gene: TRBD1
abundance: -

CDR3aa: CASSRSTADEQFF
CDR3nt: TGTGCCAGCAGCCGCTCTACGGCGGATGAGCAGTTCTTC
v_gene: TRBV7-7
j_gene: TRBJ2-1
d_gene: -
abundance: once

CDR3aa: CASSFSGGNTEAFF
CDR3nt: TGCGCCAGCAGCTTTTCAGGGGGCAACACTGAAGCTTTCTTT
v_gene: TRBV5-1
j_gene: TRBJ1-1
d_gene: TRBD1
abundance: few

CDR3aa: CASSMFAGVVYEQYF
CDR3nt: TGTGCCAGTAGTATGTTCGCGGGAGTAGTGTACGAGCAGTACTTC
v_gene: TRBV19
j_gene: TRBJ2-7
d_gene: TRBD2
abundance: -

CDR3aa: CASSLTSGEQFF
CDR3nt: TGTGCCAGCAGCTTGACTAGCGGTGAGCAGTTCTTC
v_gene: TRBV5-6
j_gene: TRBJ2-1
d_gene: TRBD2
abundance: -

CDR3aa: CASSAGGEYNEQFF
CDR3nt: TGTGCCAGCTCAGCAGGAGGCGAATACAATGAGCAGTTCTTC
v_gene: TRBV18
j_gene: TRBJ2-1
d_gene: -
abundance: -

CDR3aa: CASSSGTSGGYNEQFF
CDR3nt: TGTGCCAGCAGTTCCGGGACTAGCGGGGGATACAATGAGCAGTTCTTC
v_gene: TRBV27
j_gene: TRBJ2-1
d_gene: TRBD2
abundance: -

CDR3aa: CASSWGGGLNEQFF
CDR3nt: TGCGCCAGCAGCTGGGGGGGAGGTCTCAATGAGCAGTTCTTC
v_gene: TRBV5-1
j_gene: TRBJ2-1
d_gene: TRBD2
abundance: -

CDR3aa: CASKSMGEKLFF
CDR3nt: TGTGCCAGTAAGTCGATGGGCGAAAAACTGTTTTTT
v_gene: TRBV19
j_gene: TRBJ1-4
d_gene: -
abundance: -

CDR3aa: CASSPRQGENEQYF
CDR3nt: TGTGCCAGCTCACCGAGACAGGGCGAGAACGAGCAGTACTTC
v_gene: TRBV18
j_gene: TRBJ2-7
d_gene: TRBD1
abundance: -

CDR3aa: CAISPPGAPYNEQFF
CDR3nt: TGTGCCATCTCCCCCCCGGGAGCTCCCTACAATGAGCAGTTCTTC
v_gene: TRBV10-3
j_gene: TRBJ2-1
d_gene: -
abundance: few

CDR3aa: CASSYSRTLTYEQYF
CDR3nt: TGTGCCAGCAGTTACAGCCGAACCTTAACCTACGAGCAGTACTTC
v_gene: TRBV6-6
j_gene: TRBJ2-7
d_gene: -
abundance: -

CDR3aa: CASSLYTPSTEAFF
CDR3nt: TGTGCCAGCAGTTTATACACACCGTCCACTGAAGCTTTCTTT
v_gene: TRBV28
j_gene: TRBJ1-1
d_gene: -
abundance: -

CDR3aa: CASSEVDRPNEKLFF
CDR3nt: TGTGCCAGCAGTGAGGTGGACAGGCCAAATGAAAAACTGTTTTTT
v_gene: TRBV2
j_gene: TRBJ1-4
d_gene: TRBD1
abundance: -

CDR3aa: CASSSPGDSYEQYF
CDR3nt: TGTGCCAGCAGCTCCCCCGGGGACAGCTACGAGCAGTACTTC
v_gene: TRBV7-6
j_gene: TRBJ2-7
d_gene: TRBD1
abundance: -

CDR3aa: CAISDPGLARFDEQYF
CDR3nt: TGTGCCATCAGTGACCCCGGACTAGCGCGGTTCGACGAGCAGTACTTC
v_gene: TRBV10-3
j_gene: TRBJ2-7
d_gene: TRBD2
abundance: -

CDR3aa: CASRTGGVEQYF
CDR3nt: TGTGCCAGCAGGACAGGGGGCGTCGAGCAGTACTTC
v_gene: TRBV6-1
j_gene: TRBJ2-7
d_gene: TRBD1
abundance: -

CDR3aa: CASSLARNQPQHF
CDR3nt: TGCGCCAGCAGCTTGGCCAGGAATCAGCCCCAGCATTTT
v_gene: TRBV5-1
j_gene: TRBJ1-5
d_gene: -
abundance: -

CDR3aa: CASSLRRGVVYEQYF
CDR3nt: TGTGCCAGCAGCTTAAGGCGGGGAGTGGTCTACGAGCAGTACTTC
v_gene: TRBV7-8
j_gene: TRBJ2-7
d_gene: -
abundance: -

CDR3aa: CASSHRGANEKLFF
CDR3nt: TGTGCCAGCAGCCACAGGGGTGCTAATGAAAAACTGTTTTTT
v_gene: TRBV4-2
j_gene: TRBJ1-4
d_gene: -
abundance: -

CDR3aa: CASSFRDRAYGYTF
CDR3nt: TGTGCCAGCAGCTTCCGGGACAGGGCCTATGGCTACACCTTC
v_gene: TRBV7-8
j_gene: TRBJ1-2
d_gene: TRBD1
abundance: -

CDR3aa: CASSLEISGTDNTEAFF
CDR3nt: TGCGCCAGCAGCTTGGAAATTAGCGGGACGGACAACACTGAAGCTTTCTTT
v_gene: TRBV5-1
j_gene: TRBJ1-1
d_gene: -
abundance: few

CDR3aa: CASSEGREPGPQHF
CDR3nt: TGTGCCAGCAGTGAAGGAAGAGAACCGGGGCCCCAGCATTTT
v_gene: TRBV6-1
j_gene: TRBJ1-5
d_gene: -
abundance: few

CDR3aa: CASSLATVGTDTQYF
CDR3nt: TGTGCCAGCAGCTTAGCAACTGTGGGCACAGATACGCAGTATTTT
v_gene: TRBV7-2
j_gene: TRBJ2-3
d_gene: -
abundance: -

CDR3aa: CASSEYKVLNTEAFF
CDR3nt: TGCGCCAGCAGTGAATACAAAGTCTTGAACACTGAAGCTTTCTTT
v_gene: TRBV10-2
j_gene: TRBJ1-1
d_gene: -
abundance: -

CDR3aa: CASSRDMNTEAFF
CDR3nt: TGTGCCAGCAGTCGAGACATGAACACTGAAGCTTTCTTT
v_gene: TRBV2
j_gene: TRBJ1-1
d_gene: -
abundance: few

CDR3aa: CASSNPIGTGGAWGFF
CDR3nt: TGTGCCAGCAGTAACCCAATTGGGACAGGGGGCGCGTGGGGCTTTTTC
v_gene: TRBV28
j_gene: TRBJ2-7
d_gene: TRBD1
abundance: -